These T cell receptor beta chains were read from a single sample in a study of blood T cell repertoires in COVID-19. The data were produced by immunoSEQ multiplex PCR, yet TCRdb's version contains in-frame clones alone and is incomplete. The sample lists roughly 200,000 clones; about nine tenths were seen once. The sequencing sample was made of PBMCs or T cells enriched from blood (not recorded which). These receptors were collected from a man aged 25-45 years in a cohort exposed to, infected with or recovered from COVID-19 (not recorded which). CDR3s include the opening cysteine and the closing phenylalanine or tryptophan. A D gene is named only where the DNA matches it firmly. Only some rows state a clone size, as once, few, many or a class for expanded clones.

-	TRBV14	TRBJ2-3	-	TGTGCCAGCAGCCAATTTCAGTCATTTAGCACAGATACGCAGTATTTT	CASSQFQSFSTDTQYF
-	TRBV9	TRBJ1-4	-	TGTGCCAGCAGCGCATCGGGTACTAATGAAAAACTGTTTTTT	CASSASGTNEKLFF
TRBD1	TRBV27	TRBJ1-5	-	TGTGCCAGCAGTTCAAGCGACAGGGGGACCAATCAGCCCCAGCATTTT	CASSSSDRGTNQPQHF
TRBD2	TRBV28	TRBJ2-7	-	TGTGCCAGCAGGAAGCCGGGACTAGGAACCCACGAGCAGTACTTC	CASRKPGLGTHEQYF
-	TRBV29-1	TRBJ2-2	-	TGCAGCGTTTTAGCCGGGGAGCTGTTTTTT	CSVLAGELFF
TRBD1	TRBV28	TRBJ1-2	few	TGTGCCAGCAGTTTGGGGGGGACAGGGTATGGCTACACCTTC	CASSLGGTGYGYTF
-	TRBV7-8	TRBJ2-5	-	TGTGCCAGCAGCTCCACAAGCCAAGAGACCCAGTACTTC	CASSSTSQETQYF
-	TRBV19	TRBJ1-4	-	TGTGCCAGTAGTATCAACAGGGCAAACGAAAAACTGTTTTTT	CASSINRANEKLFF
-	TRBV11-2	TRBJ1-1	-	TGTGCCAGCAGCCTCCGCGGACCCCTAGCCACTGAAGCTTTCTTT	CASSLRGPLATEAFF
-	TRBV2	TRBJ1-2	-	TGTGCCAGCAGTGAAGCCACGGGGAGTAGAGGCTACACCTTC	CASSEATGSRGYTF
-	TRBV12-2	TRBJ2-3	-	TGTGCAAGTCGCCCCCAACCACTAGCGGGAGACACAGATACGCAGTATTTT	CASRPQPLAGDTDTQYF
-	TRBV29-1	TRBJ2-1	once	TGCAGCGTTGATGGGGCCATGGGATTCTACAATGAGCAGTTCTTC	CSVDGAMGFYNEQFF
-	TRBV6-5	TRBJ2-3	-	TGTGCCAGCAGTCTAGCGCACCGCACAGATACGCAGTATTTT	CASSLAHRTDTQYF
-	TRBV7-9	TRBJ1-6	-	TGTGCCAGCAGCTTTGTCGTCCCTAATTCACCCCTCCACTTT	CASSFVVPNSPLHF
TRBD2	TRBV23-1	TRBJ2-7	-	TGCGCCAGCAGTCGAAAACAGGGACTAGCCTACGAGCAGTACTTC	CASSRKQGLAYEQYF
TRBD1	TRBV9	TRBJ2-1	-	TGTGCCAGCAGCGTAGAGGGACAGGGTTACTATGAGCAGTTCTTC	CASSVEGQGYYEQFF
-	TRBV9	TRBJ2-1	once	TGTGCCAGCAGCCCCTACCCTACAGGGGAGCAGTTCTTC	CASSPYPTGEQFF
-	TRBV2	TRBJ2-7	-	TGTGCCAGCAGGGGCTGGCGCGAGCAGTACTTC	CASRGWREQYF
TRBD1	TRBV27	TRBJ1-5	-	TGTGCCAGCAGTTCTAGGGACAGGGGGAATCAGCCCCAGCATTTT	CASSSRDRGNQPQHF
-	TRBV27	TRBJ2-7	-	TGTGCCAGCAGTTTCCGGGGTCGAGCGGATTACGAGCAGTACTTC	CASSFRGRADYEQYF
-	TRBV12-3/TRBV12-4	TRBJ1-3	-	TGTGCCAGCAGTTTTTATTCGAACACCATATATTTT	CASSFYSNTIYF
-	TRBV7-3	TRBJ2-7	once	TGTGCCAGCAGCATTACAGGAGGGACGCGCTACGAGCAGTACTTC	CASSITGGTRYEQYF
-	TRBV29-1	TRBJ2-3	-	TGCAGCTCCCAACAGGGTTTAGATACGCAGTATTTT	CSSQQGLDTQYF
-	TRBV9	TRBJ2-7	-	TGTGCCAGCAGCAAAACCCCAGTGGACGAGCAGTACTTC	CASSKTPVDEQYF
TRBD2	TRBV19	TRBJ2-3	-	TGTGCCAGTAGTATAGCGGGAGGGCCGAATACGCAGTATTTT	CASSIAGGPNTQYF
-	TRBV21-1	TRBJ2-1	-	TGTGCCAGCTATGAGGGGGGGCGCAGGGAGCAGTTCTTC	CASYEGGRREQFF
-	TRBV11-2	TRBJ1-6	-	TGTGCCAGCAGCTCGTGGACGGGAACGTGGAATTCACCCCTCCACTTT	CASSSWTGTWNSPLHF
TRBD2	TRBV3-1/TRBV3-2	TRBJ2-5	-	TGTGCCAGCAGCCGCACTAGCGGGGGGGGGACCCAGTACTTC	CASSRTSGGGTQYF
TRBD2	TRBV5-5	TRBJ2-1	-	TGTGCCAGCATCCCAGTCCTAGCGGGAGGGGGGAATGAGCAGTTCTTC	CASIPVLAGGGNEQFF
TRBD1	TRBV9	TRBJ2-2	-	TGTGCCAGCAGCTCACGACAGGGGTGGAACACCGGGGAGCTGTTTTTT	CASSSRQGWNTGELFF
-	TRBV5-1	TRBJ1-3	once	TGCGCCAGCAAGTTTGTGTTAGCCGAGGGAAACACCATATATTTT	CASKFVLAEGNTIYF
TRBD1	TRBV9	TRBJ2-1	-	TGTGCCAGCAGCGCGGACAGGGCTGGGTACAATGAGCAGTTCTTC	CASSADRAGYNEQFF